The sequence of this T cell receptor (beta chain) was determined in a study of graft-versus-host responses after intestinal transplantation. Turning to the study itself: Multivisceral, liver-intestinal, or isolated intestinal transplants were given to recipients.

To note about this clone: The antigen remains undetermined.

Study-wide findings and caveats: Among recipient marrow samples, GvH clones were found; some appeared first in ileum or blood.

Trimming removed 0 bases from V and 7 bases from J, with 9 bases in between. The CDR3 consists of 13 residues. Germline loops: CDR1 MNHNY, CDR2 SVGAGI (reference sequence). Profiled with immunoSEQ multiplex PCR; TCRdb holds only in-frame clones, not every one. The sample contains 90,000 to 150,000 clones, over 85% of which appear only once. The sequence was obtained from a human donor who received an intestinal transplant. The chain carries TRBV6-6 and TRBJ1-1; no reliable D call. Specimen: unstimulated CD4+ T cells sorted from spleen or lymph node cells, collected before intestinal transplant. The CDR3 nucleotides read TGTGCCAGCAGTTACTCGAAACAGCTTGAAGCTTTCTTT. It codes for CASSYSKQLEAFF.